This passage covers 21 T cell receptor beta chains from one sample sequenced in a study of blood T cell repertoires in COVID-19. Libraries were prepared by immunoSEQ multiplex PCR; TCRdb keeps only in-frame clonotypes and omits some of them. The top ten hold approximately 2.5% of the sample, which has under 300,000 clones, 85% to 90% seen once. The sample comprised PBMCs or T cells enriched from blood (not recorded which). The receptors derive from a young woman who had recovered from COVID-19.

The CDR3 DNA follows: TGCGCCAGCAGCTTGCCGGGACAGGGTGACCATGGCTACACCTTC. It yields the protein CASSLPGQGDHGYTF. This sequence joins TRBV5-1 and TRBJ1-2; TRBD1 matches at 9 bases. The J segment lost 6 bases and the V segment lost 1 base, leaving 7 bases of the junction unmatched. Germline V CDR1 and CDR2: SGHRS, YFSETQ. The CDR3 is made up of 15 amino acids.

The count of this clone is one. CDR3: CASSLNHDRSGYTF. DNA for the CDR3: TGCGCCAGCAGCCTAAACCACGACAGGTCTGGCTACACCTTC. The chain couples TRBV5-1 to TRBJ1-2, with D perhaps matching TRBD1 (6 bases). Per germline, CDR1 SGHRS and CDR2 YFSETQ. The CDR3 is made up of 14 amino acids. Trimming pared 4 bases from V and 7 bases from J, leaving 17 bases between.

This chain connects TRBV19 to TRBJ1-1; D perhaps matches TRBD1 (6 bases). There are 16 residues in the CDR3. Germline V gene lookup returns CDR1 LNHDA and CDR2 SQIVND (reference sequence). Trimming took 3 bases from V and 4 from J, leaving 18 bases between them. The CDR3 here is CASSILVQGGSTEAFF. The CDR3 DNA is TGTGCCAGTAGTATCCTCGTACAGGGAGGGAGCACTGAAGCTTTCTTT.

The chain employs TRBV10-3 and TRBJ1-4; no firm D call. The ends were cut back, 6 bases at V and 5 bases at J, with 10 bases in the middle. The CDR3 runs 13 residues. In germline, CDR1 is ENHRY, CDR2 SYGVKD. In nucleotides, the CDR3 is TGTGCCATCAGCGCGGTAGAAAATGAAAAACTGTTTTTT. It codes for CAISAVENEKLFF.

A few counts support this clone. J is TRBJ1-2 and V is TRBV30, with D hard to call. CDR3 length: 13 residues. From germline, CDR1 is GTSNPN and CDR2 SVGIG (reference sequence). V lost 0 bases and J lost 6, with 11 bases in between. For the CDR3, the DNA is TGTGCCTGGAGTGTTGGAGCCCGCCATGGCTACACCTTC. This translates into CAWSVGARHGYTF.

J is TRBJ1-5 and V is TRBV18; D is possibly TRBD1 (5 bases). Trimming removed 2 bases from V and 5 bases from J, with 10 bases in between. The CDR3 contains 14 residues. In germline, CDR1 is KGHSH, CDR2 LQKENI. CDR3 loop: CASSPAGGDQPQHF. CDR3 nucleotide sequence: TGTGCCAGCTCACCAGCGGGGGGAGATCAGCCCCAGCATTTT. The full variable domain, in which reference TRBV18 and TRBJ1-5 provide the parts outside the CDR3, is NAGVMQNPRHLVRRRGQEARLRCSPMKGHSHVYWYRQLPEEGLKFMVYLQKENIIDESGMPKERFSAEFPKEGPSILRIQQVVRGDSAAYFCASSPAGGDQPQHFGDGTRLSIL.

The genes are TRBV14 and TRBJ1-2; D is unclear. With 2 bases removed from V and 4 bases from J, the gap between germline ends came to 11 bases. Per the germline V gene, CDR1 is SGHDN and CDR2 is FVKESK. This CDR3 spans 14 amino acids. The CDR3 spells CASSQLRGSYGYTF. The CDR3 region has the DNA TGTGCCAGCAGCCAATTGCGAGGGAGCTATGGCTACACCTTC.

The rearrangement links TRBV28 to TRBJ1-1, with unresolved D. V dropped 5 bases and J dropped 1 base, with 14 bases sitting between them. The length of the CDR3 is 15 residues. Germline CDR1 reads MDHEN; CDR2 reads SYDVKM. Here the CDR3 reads CASSPPAGRNTEAFF. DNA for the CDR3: TGTGCCAGCAGTCCCCCGGCAGGAAGGAACACTGAAGCTTTCTTT.

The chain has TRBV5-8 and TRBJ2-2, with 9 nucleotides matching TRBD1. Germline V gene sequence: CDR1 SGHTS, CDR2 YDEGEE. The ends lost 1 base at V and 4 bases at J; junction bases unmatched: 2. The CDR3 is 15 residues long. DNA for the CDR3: TGTGCCAGCAGCTTGCCGGGACAGGGCACCGGGGAGCTGTTTTTT. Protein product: CASSLPGQGTGELFF.

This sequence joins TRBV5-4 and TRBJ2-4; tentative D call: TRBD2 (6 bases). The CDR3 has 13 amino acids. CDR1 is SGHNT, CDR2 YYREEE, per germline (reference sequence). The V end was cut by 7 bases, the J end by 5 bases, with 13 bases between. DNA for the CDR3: TGTGCCAGCCACCCGGGGGAGGAAAACATTCAGTACTTC. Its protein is CASHPGEENIQYF.

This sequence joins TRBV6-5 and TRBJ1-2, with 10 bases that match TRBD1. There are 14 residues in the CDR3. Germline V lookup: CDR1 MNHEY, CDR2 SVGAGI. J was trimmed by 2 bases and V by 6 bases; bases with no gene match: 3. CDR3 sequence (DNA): TGTGCCAGCAGGTTGACAGGGGGCAACTATGGCTACACCTTC. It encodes CASRLTGGNYGYTF.

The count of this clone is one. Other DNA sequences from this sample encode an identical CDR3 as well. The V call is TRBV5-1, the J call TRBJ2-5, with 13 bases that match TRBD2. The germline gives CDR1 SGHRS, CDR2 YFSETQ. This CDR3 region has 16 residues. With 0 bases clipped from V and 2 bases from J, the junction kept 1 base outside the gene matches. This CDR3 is CASSLGLAGGQETQYF. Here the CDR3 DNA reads TGCGCCAGCAGCTTGGGACTAGCGGGGGGACAAGAGACCCAGTACTTC.

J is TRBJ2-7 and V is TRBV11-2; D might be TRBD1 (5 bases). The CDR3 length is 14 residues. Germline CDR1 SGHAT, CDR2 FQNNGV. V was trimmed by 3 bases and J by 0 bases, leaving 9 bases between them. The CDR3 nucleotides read TGTGCCAGCAGCTTCGACAGATCCTCCTACGAGCAGTACTTC. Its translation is CASSFDRSSYEQYF.

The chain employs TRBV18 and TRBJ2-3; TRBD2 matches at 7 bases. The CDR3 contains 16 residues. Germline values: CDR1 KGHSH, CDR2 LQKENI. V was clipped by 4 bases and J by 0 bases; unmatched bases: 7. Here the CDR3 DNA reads TGTGCCAGCTCACATCAGACTAGCCAGAGCACAGATACGCAGTATTTT. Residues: CASSHQTSQSTDTQYF.

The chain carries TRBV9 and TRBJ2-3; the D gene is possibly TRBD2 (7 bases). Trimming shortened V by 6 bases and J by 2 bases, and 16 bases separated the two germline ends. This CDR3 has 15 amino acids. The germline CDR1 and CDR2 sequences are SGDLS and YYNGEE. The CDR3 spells CASNQAGGPTDTQYF. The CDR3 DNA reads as TGTGCCAGCAACCAGGCCGGGGGGCCCACAGATACGCAGTATTTT.

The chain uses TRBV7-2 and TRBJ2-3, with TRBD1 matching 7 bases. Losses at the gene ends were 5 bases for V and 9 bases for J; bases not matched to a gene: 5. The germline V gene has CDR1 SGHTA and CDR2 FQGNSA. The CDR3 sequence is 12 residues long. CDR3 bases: TGTGCCAGCAGCCCAGAGGGGGCCACGCAGTATTTT. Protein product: CASSPEGATQYF.

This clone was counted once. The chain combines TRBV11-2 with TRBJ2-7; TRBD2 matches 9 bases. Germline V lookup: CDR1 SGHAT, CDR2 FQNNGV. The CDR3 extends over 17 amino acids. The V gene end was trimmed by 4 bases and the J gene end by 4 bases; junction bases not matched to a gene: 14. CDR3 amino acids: CASSSGPRGGARYEQYF. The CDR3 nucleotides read TGTGCCAGCAGCTCCGGTCCGCGGGGGGGCGCGAGATACGAGCAGTACTTC.

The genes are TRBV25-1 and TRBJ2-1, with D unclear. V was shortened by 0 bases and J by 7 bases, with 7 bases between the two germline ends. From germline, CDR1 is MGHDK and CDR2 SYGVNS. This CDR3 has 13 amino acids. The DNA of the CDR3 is TGTGCCAGCAGTGAATATTTTACTAATGAGCAGTTCTTC. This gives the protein CASSEYFTNEQFF.

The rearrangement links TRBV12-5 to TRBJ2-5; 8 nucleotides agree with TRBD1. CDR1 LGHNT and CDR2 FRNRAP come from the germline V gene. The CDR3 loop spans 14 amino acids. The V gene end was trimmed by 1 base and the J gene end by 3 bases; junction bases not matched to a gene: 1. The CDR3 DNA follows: TGTGCTAGTGGTTTGGGACAGGGGAAAGAGACCCAGTACTTC. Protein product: CASGLGQGKETQYF.

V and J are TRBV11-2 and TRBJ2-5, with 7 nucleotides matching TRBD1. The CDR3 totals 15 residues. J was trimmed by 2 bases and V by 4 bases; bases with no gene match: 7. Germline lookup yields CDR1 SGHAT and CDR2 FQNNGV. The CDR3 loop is CASSWDWTGQETQYF. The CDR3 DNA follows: TGTGCCAGCAGCTGGGATTGGACAGGTCAAGAGACCCAGTACTTC.

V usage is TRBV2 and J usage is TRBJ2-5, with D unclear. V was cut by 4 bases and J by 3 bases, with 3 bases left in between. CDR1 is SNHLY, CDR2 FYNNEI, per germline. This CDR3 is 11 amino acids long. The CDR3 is CASSAKETQYF. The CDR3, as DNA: TGTGCCAGCAGTGCCAAAGAGACCCAGTACTTC.